These T cell receptor beta chains were read from a single sample in a study of blood T cell repertoires in COVID-19. Method: immunoSEQ multiplex PCR; TCRdb's copy keeps in-frame clones and lacks some. The data contain roughly 230,000 clones, roughly nine tenths of them singletons. Sequencing was carried out using peripheral blood. These receptors originate from a woman between 40 and 55 years old who had recovered from COVID-19. CDR3s include the opening cysteine and the closing phenylalanine or tryptophan. The D gene is left open where the match is weak.

D gene	CDR3 length	V gene	J gene	CDR3 DNA	CDR3 protein
TRBD2	17	TRBV9	TRBJ2-1	TGTGCCAGCAGCGTAATGGCGTCGGGGGGGAGCCAGAATGAGCAGTTCTTC	CASSVMASGGSQNEQFF
.	15	TRBV4-1	TRBJ1-2	TGCGCCAGCAGCGGAGAACCGCTAGCTAACTATGGCTACACCTTC	CASSGEPLANYGYTF
.	13	TRBV6-5	TRBJ1-6	TGTGCCAGCAGTTACTCGGCTAATTCACCCCTCCACTTT	CASSYSANSPLHF
TRBD2	19	TRBV15	TRBJ2-2	TGTGCCACTAAAAGGACGCTAGCGGGAGGGGAATTAAACACCGGGGAGCTGTTTTTT	CATKRTLAGGELNTGELFF
.	16	TRBV4-2	TRBJ2-3	TGTGCCAGCAGCCAAGTTGGCGGGTCCCACCAAGATACGCAGTATTTT	CASSQVGGSHQDTQYF
.	15	TRBV6-1	TRBJ1-5	TGTGCCAGCAGTGATCTAATTGCCGGCAATCAGCCCCAGCATTTT	CASSDLIAGNQPQHF
TRBD1	16	TRBV7-9	TRBJ2-7	TGTGCCAGCAGCTATCTTATTTCCGGGACAGAGTTCGAGCAGTACTTC	CASSYLISGTEFEQYF
TRBD1	15	TRBV5-1	TRBJ1-2	TGCGCCAGCAGCTTGGGAAGGGGGCAAGGCTATGGCTACACCTTC	CASSLGRGQGYGYTF
.	13	TRBV3-1/TRBV3-2	TRBJ2-5	TGTGCCAGCAGCCTCGGCGGTTACGAGACCCAGTACTTC	CASSLGGYETQYF
TRBD2	16	TRBV10-3	TRBJ2-3	TGTGCCATCAACGATGCCCTGAGCGGGAGAGTAGATACGCAGTATTTT	CAINDALSGRVDTQYF
.	17	TRBV4-1	TRBJ1-3	TGCGCCAGCAGCCAAGATTTGGGCCGCTTGTCTGGAAACACCATATATTTT	CASSQDLGRLSGNTIYF
TRBD2	15	TRBV9	TRBJ2-1	TGTGCCAGCAGCGTAGCTGATAGCGGGGCCAATGAGCAGTTCTTC	CASSVADSGANEQFF
.	12	TRBV5-1	TRBJ2-5	TGCGCCAGCAGTCAGGGCCAAGAGACCCAGTACTTC	CASSQGQETQYF